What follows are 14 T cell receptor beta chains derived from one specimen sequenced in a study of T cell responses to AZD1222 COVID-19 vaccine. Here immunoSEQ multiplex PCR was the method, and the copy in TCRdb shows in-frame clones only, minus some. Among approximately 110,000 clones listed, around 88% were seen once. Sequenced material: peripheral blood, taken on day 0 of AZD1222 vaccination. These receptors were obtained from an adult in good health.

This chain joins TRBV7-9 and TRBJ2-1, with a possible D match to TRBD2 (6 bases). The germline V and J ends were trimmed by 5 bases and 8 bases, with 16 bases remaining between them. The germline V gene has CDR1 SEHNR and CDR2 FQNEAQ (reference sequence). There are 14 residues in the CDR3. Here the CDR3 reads CASSRAGYGHEQFF. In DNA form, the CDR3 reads TGTGCCAGCAGCCGGGCGGGGTATGGACATGAGCAGTTCTTC.

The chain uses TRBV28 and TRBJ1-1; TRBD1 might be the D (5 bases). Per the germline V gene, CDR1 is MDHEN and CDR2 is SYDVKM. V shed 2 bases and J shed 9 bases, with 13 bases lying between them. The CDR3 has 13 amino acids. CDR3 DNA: TGTGCCAGCAGTTTACCCGACGGGGGACAAGCTTTCTTT. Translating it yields CASSLPDGGQAFF.

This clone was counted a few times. CDR3 loop: CASSLGVRTEAFF. CDR3 sequence (DNA): TGTGCCAGCAGCTTAGGGGTGCGCACTGAAGCTTTCTTT. The chain carries TRBV11-2 and TRBJ1-1, with no clear D. V was trimmed by 1 base and J by 4 bases, leaving 7 bases between them. This CDR3 has 13 residues. Germline CDR1 is SGHAT and CDR2 is FQNNGV.

As DNA, the CDR3 is TGTGCCAGCAGTAGGGACGGCGGGGAGCTGTTTTTT. Its translation: CASSRDGGELFF. The chain couples TRBV12-3 or TRBV12-4 to TRBJ2-2, with D perhaps TRBD1 or TRBD2 (5 bases each). CDR3 size: 12 residues. V was clipped by 5 bases and J by 7 bases, with 8 bases between them.

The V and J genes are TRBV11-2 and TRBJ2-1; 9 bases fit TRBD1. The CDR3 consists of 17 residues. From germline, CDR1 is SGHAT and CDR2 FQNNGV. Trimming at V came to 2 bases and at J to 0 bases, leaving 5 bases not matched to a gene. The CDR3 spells CASSLRADRGSYNEQFF. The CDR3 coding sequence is TGTGCCAGCAGCTTAAGGGCGGACAGGGGCTCCTACAATGAGCAGTTCTTC.

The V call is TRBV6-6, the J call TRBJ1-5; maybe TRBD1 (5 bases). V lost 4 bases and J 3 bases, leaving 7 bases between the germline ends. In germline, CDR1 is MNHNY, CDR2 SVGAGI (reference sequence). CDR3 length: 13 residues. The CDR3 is CASSFRANQPQHF. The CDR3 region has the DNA TGTGCCAGCAGTTTCAGGGCCAATCAGCCCCAGCATTTT.

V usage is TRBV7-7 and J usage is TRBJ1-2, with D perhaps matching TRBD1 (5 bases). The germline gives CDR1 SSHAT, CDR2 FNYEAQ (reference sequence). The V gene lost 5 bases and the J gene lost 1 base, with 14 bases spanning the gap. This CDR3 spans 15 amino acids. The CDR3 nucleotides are TGTGCCAGCAGCCCCCTCCCCGACAGTAACTATGGCTACACCTTC. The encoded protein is CASSPLPDSNYGYTF.

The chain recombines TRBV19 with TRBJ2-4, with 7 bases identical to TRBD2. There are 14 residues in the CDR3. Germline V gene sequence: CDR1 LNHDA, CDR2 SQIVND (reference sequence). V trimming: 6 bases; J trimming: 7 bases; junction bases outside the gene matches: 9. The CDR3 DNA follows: TGTGCCAGTAGCTTAAGCGGGGTCGGGAACATTCAGTACTTC. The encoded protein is CASSLSGVGNIQYF.

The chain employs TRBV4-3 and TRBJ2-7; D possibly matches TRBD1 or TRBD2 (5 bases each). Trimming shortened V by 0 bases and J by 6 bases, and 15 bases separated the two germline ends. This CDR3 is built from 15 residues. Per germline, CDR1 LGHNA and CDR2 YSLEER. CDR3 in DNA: TGCGCCAGCAGCCAAGATATCAGCAGGGCGGGCGAGCAGTACTTC. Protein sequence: CASSQDISRAGEQYF.

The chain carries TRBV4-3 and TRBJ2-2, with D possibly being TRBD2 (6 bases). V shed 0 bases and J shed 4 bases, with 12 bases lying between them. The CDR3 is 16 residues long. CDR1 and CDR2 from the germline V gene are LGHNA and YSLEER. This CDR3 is CASSQEALAITGELFF. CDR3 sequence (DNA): TGCGCCAGCAGCCAAGAAGCACTAGCTATCACCGGGGAGCTGTTTTTT.

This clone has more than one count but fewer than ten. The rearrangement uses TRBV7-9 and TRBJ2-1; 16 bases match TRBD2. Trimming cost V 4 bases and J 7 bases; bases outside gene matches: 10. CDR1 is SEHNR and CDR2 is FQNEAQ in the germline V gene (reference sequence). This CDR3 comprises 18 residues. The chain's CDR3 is CASSYMGLAGGSRNEQFF. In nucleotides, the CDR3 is TGTGCCAGCAGCTACATGGGACTAGCGGGGGGGAGTCGTAATGAGCAGTTCTTC.

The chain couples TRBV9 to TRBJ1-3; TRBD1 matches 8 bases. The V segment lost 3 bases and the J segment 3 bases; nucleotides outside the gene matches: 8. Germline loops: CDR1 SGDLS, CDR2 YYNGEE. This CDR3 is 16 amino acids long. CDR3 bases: TGTGCCAGCAGCGCAACAGGGGGGACTATTGGAAACACCATATATTTT. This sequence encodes CASSATGGTIGNTIYF.

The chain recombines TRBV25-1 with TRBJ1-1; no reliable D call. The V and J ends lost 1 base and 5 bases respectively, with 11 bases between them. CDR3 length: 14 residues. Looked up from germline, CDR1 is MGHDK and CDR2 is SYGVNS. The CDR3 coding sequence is TGTGCCAGCAGTGAATGGGGTGTAGGGACTGAAGCTTTCTTT. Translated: CASSEWGVGTEAFF.

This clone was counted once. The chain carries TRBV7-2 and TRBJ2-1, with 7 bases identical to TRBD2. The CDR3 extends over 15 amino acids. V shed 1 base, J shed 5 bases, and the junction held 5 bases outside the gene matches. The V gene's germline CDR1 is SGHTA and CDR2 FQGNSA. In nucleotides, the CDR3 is TGTGCCAGCAGCTTAGGCGGGGGATATAACAATGAGCAGTTCTTC. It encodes CASSLGGGYNNEQFF.